This passage covers 21 T cell receptor beta chains from one sample sequenced in a study of OX40 agonist ivuxolimab in advanced cancers. Assay: immunoSEQ multiplex PCR; the TCRdb copy retains only in-frame clones and omits some. Of roughly 32,000 clones listed, approximately 85% are singletons. Sequenced material: CD4+ or CD8+ T cells sorted from blood, taken in a trial of the OX40 agonist ivuxolimab. The receptor set was obtained from an adult with an advanced solid tumor such as melanoma, head and neck, liver or kidney cancer.

A single count supports this clone. The genes are TRBV7-6 and TRBJ2-1; 11 nucleotides align to TRBD2. Germline loops: CDR1 SGHVS, CDR2 FNYEAQ. The CDR3 runs to 16 residues. Trimming cost V 5 bases and J 1 base; bases outside gene matches: 4. For the CDR3, the DNA is TGTGCCAGCAGCCCTCTAGCGGGGGGATCCTACAATGAGCAGTTCTTC. As protein: CASSPLAGGSYNEQFF. Based on the CDR3 plus reference TRBV7-6 and TRBJ2-1, the full variable domain is GAGVSQSPRYKVTKRGQDVALRCDPISGHVSLYWYRQALGQGPEFLTYFNYEAQQDKSGLPNDRFSAERPEGSISTLTIQRTEQRDSAMYRCASSPLAGGSYNEQFFGPGTRLTVL.

This clone has just a few counts. V usage is TRBV5-4 and J usage is TRBJ1-6; D gene ambiguous. Germline CDR1 is SGHNT and CDR2 is YYREEE (reference sequence). The CDR3 is made up of 15 amino acids. Trimming removed 5 bases at V and 10 bases at J, with 19 bases between. CDR3 bases: TGTGCCAGCAGAGTGAGCGGGGAGCGCGGATCACCCCTCCACTTT. Amino acids: CASRVSGERGSPLHF.

Points on this clone: The junction and the germline gene differ at one end; a read error may be behind it. This chain connects TRBV7-7 to TRBJ2-3; the D is unclear. Germline V gives CDR1 SSHAT, CDR2 FNYEAQ (reference sequence). CDR3 length: 13 amino acids. DNA for the CDR3: TGTGCTAGCAGCCACCAGGAAGGCGATACGCAGTATTTT. It translates to CASSHQEGDTQYF.

The rearrangement uses TRBV2 and TRBJ2-7, with 8 bases matching TRBD1. Germline CDR1 and CDR2: SNHLY and FYNNEI. The J segment lost 2 bases and the V segment lost 8 bases, leaving 5 bases of the junction unmatched. CDR3 length: 13 amino acids. The CDR3 coding sequence is TGTGCCAGCCAAATACAGGGGGCCTACGAGCAGTACTTC. This sequence encodes CASQIQGAYEQYF.

The chain recombines TRBV6-6 with TRBJ2-7; 10 bases are shared with TRBD2. Germline CDR1 is MNHNY and CDR2 is SVGAGI (reference sequence). The ends lost 7 bases at V and 4 bases at J; junction bases unmatched: 10. The CDR3 loop spans 15 amino acids. CDR3 DNA: TGTGCCAGCACCTCACTAGCGGGGTTTGAGTACGAGCAGTACTTC. Translating it yields CASTSLAGFEYEQYF.

The gene calls are TRBV6-6 and TRBJ1-6, with D maybe TRBD1 (5 bases). Germline values: CDR1 MNHNY, CDR2 SVGAGI (reference sequence). The CDR3 loop spans 14 amino acids. V lost 5 bases, J lost 7 bases, and 12 bases lay in between. CDR3 region: CASSPAGRNSPLHF. The CDR3 nucleotides are TGTGCCAGCAGTCCGGCGGGGCGCAATTCACCCCTCCACTTT.

This clone was counted many times. One junction end does not reproduce the germline sequence, and a read error may be involved. V is TRBV5-4 and J is TRBJ2-7, with 8 bases aligning to TRBD2. Germline V gene lookup returns CDR1 SGHNT and CDR2 YYREEE (reference sequence). CDR3 size: 12 residues. CDR3: CASSISGGPRLF. The DNA for the CDR3 is TGTGCCAGCAGTATATCGGGGGGGCCTCGCCTCTTC.

The J gene is TRBJ2-5, the V gene TRBV7-6, with D perhaps TRBD1 (6 bases). CDR1 and CDR2 from the germline V gene are SGHVS and FNYEAQ. The CDR3 runs to 13 residues. Trimming removed 1 base at V and 9 bases at J, with 12 bases between. The CDR3 DNA reads as TGTGCCAGCAGCTTAGGCAGGGGAGTCGCCCAGTACTTC. Encoded protein: CASSLGRGVAQYF.

The table lists this clone with a count of one. The chain employs TRBV5-5 and TRBJ1-1; 8 nucleotides match TRBD1. CDR3 size: 18 residues. J was trimmed by 0 bases and V by 2 bases; bases with no gene match: 12. CDR1 SGHKS and CDR2 YYEKEE come from the germline V gene (reference sequence). CDR3 sequence reads: CASSFTPGGANVNTEAFF. The CDR3 coding sequence is TGTGCCAGCAGCTTCACCCCAGGGGGCGCGAACGTGAACACTGAAGCTTTCTTT.

As DNA, the CDR3 is TGTGCCAGCAGCTCGGGACAGGGAGTTGGCTACACCTTC. This encodes CASSSGQGVGYTF. This sequence joins TRBV7-9 and TRBJ1-2; 9 bases agree with TRBD1. Germline CDR1 and CDR2: SEHNR and FQNEAQ (reference sequence). CDR3 length: 13 amino acids. Trimming cost V 4 bases and J 7 bases; bases outside gene matches: 4.

The J gene is TRBJ1-4, the V gene TRBV28; D remains unclear. Germline assignment: CDR1 MDHEN and CDR2 SYDVKM. The CDR3 runs 13 residues. Trimming removed 2 bases from V and 4 bases from J, with 5 bases in between. The DNA of the CDR3 is TGTGCCAGCAGTTTACGACGTAATGAAAAACTGTTTTTT. This codes for CASSLRRNEKLFF.

The chain is built from TRBV29-1 and TRBJ2-7; possibly TRBD1 or TRBD2 for D (6 bases each). V was pared by 4 bases and J by 4 bases, with 14 bases between. Germline loops: CDR1 SQVTM, CDR2 ANQGSEA. The CDR3 is 13 residues long. This chain's CDR3 is CSVVLGGAYEQYF. The CDR3 bases are TGCAGCGTTGTCTTGGGGGGCGCTTACGAGCAGTACTTC.

V is TRBV7-9 and J is TRBJ2-1; no reliable D call. Germline V gene lookup returns CDR1 SEHNR and CDR2 FQNEAQ (reference sequence). Trimming removed 5 bases from V and 6 bases from J, with 17 bases in between. The CDR3 runs to 15 residues. The CDR3 sequence is CASSPRSSPGNEQFF. The CDR3 nucleotides are TGTGCCAGCAGCCCCCGGTCGTCCCCCGGCAATGAGCAGTTCTTC.

V and J are TRBV27 and TRBJ2-2; a weak D match, TRBD2 (6 bases). This CDR3 is 17 amino acids long. Deletions cut 5 bases from V and 1 base from J, with 17 bases between. Germline assignment: CDR1 MNHEY and CDR2 SMNVEV (reference sequence). CDR3 protein: CASSVSRRGVNTGELFF. The DNA for the CDR3 is TGTGCCAGCAGTGTGTCCAGGAGGGGAGTGAACACCGGGGAGCTGTTTTTT.

The V gene is TRBV6-7, the J gene TRBJ2-5; 7 bases fit TRBD1. TRBV6-7 is treated as an ORF (open reading frame) with a function not yet certain. The CDR3 extends over 15 amino acids. V shed 4 bases, J shed 2 bases, and the junction held 7 bases outside the gene matches. CDR3 DNA sequence: TGTGCCAGCAGTTCAGACAGGGCGACGCAAGAGACCCAGTACTTC. Protein product: CASSSDRATQETQYF.

V and J are TRBV10-2 and TRBJ2-1; no firm D call. CDR3 size: 14 residues. Per germline, CDR1 WSHSY and CDR2 SAAADI. The V and J ends lost 3 bases and 0 bases respectively, with 6 bases between them. This CDR3 reads CASSDRSSYNEQFF. CDR3 bases: TGCGCCAGCAGTGATAGGAGCTCCTACAATGAGCAGTTCTTC.

This clone has a single count. The chain uses TRBV28 and TRBJ1-6; D not certain. Germline V gene lookup returns CDR1 MDHEN and CDR2 SYDVKM. This CDR3 is 15 amino acids long. V lost 4 bases, J lost 8 bases, and 15 bases lay in between. In DNA, the CDR3 is TGTGCCAGCAGTTCACAGTGGGTCGATGATTCACCCCTCCACTTT. Its protein is CASSSQWVDDSPLHF.

Here the CDR3 reads CASSLMGQGGHGYTF. Here the CDR3 DNA reads TGTGCCAGCAGTTTAATGGGACAGGGGGGGCATGGCTACACCTTC. The genes are TRBV27 and TRBJ1-2; TRBD1 matches 11 bases. Germline CDR1 is MNHEY and CDR2 is SMNVEV (reference sequence). The CDR3 spans 15 residues. With V trimmed by 2 bases and J by 6 bases, 5 bases remained unmatched.

About this clone: In the same sample, other DNA sequences code for this CDR3. As DNA, the CDR3 is TGTGCCAGCAGTTTGTTAGGAATCCAAGAGACCCAGTACTTC. Translation gives CASSLLGIQETQYF. The chain has TRBV27 and TRBJ2-5, with D unresolved. The CDR3 covers 14 residues. CDR1 is MNHEY and CDR2 is SMNVEV in the germline V gene (reference sequence). Trimming cost V 3 bases and J 1 base, with 9 bases left between them.

The gene calls are TRBV7-9 and TRBJ2-3; 9 bases are shared with TRBD2. The germline V gene encodes CDR1 SEHNR and CDR2 FQNEAQ (reference sequence). Unmatched junction bases numbered 9, after V lost 5 bases and J lost 3 bases. This CDR3 comprises 16 residues. CDR3 region: CASSPPERGETDTQYF. CDR3 bases: TGTGCCAGCAGCCCCCCGGAGCGGGGGGAAACAGATACGCAGTATTTT.

The sample holds one count of this clone. The chain recombines TRBV7-9 with TRBJ2-3, with 8 positions matching TRBD2. The J segment lost 6 bases and the V segment lost 5 bases, leaving 10 bases of the junction unmatched. CDR3 length: 15 residues. CDR1 SEHNR and CDR2 FQNEAQ come from the germline V gene (reference sequence). In DNA, the CDR3 is TGTGCCAGCAGCGCAACTAGCGGCGAAGGGGATACGCAGTATTTT. Translation: CASSATSGEGDTQYF.